The 10 T cell receptor beta chains reported below all come from one sample, sequenced in a study of T cell repertoires in cytomegalovirus infection. One entry per CDR3 protein, called by TCRdb with MiXCR from the reads. This repertoire shows approximately 770,000 distinct CDR3 sequences, 25% to 30% found once; its top ten account for roughly 13%. Their recognized antigens are unknown. The sequenced sample was cultured CD8+ T cells from PBMCs, obtained from culture after CMV antigen stimulation. The receptor set was obtained from a human donor in good health (CMV status not recorded). Some clones in this sample may be carry-over from other donors' samples.

The rearrangement joins TRBV10-3 to TRBJ2-7; no clear D gene. This CDR3 is built from 13 residues. V was pared by 0 bases and J by 1 base, with 4 bases between. Germline V gene data show CDR1 as ENHRY and CDR2 as SYGVKD. CDR3 sequence (DNA): TGTGCCATCAGTGAGTCTTCATCCTACGAGCAGTACGTC. Protein: CAISESSSYEQYV.

The table lists this clonotype with many counts. The J gene is TRBJ2-6, the V gene TRBV28; D remains ambiguous. Germline-derived CDR1 and CDR2 are MDHEN and SYDVKM. Deletions cut 6 bases from V and 1 base from J, with 16 bases between. The CDR3 spans 17 residues. The CDR3 DNA follows: TGTGCCAGCAGATCCCCGAGGACGGATTCTGGGGCCAACGTCCTGACTTTC. This codes for CASRSPRTDSGANVLTF.

This clonotype was detected only a few times. The chain joins TRBV14 to TRBJ2-5; D unclear. The germline V gene encodes CDR1 SGHDN and CDR2 FVKESK. CDR3 length: 15 residues. V lost 0 bases to trimming and J lost 5 bases, with 13 bases between them. Here the CDR3 DNA reads TGTGCCAGCAGCCAAGATCCCGGGCCTCGGGAGACCCAGTACTTC. Its translation: CASSQDPGPRETQYF.

This clonotype was recorded many times. V gene TRBV7-9 combines with J gene TRBJ2-1; unclear D gene. Trimming shortened V by 1 base and J by 10 bases, and 11 bases separated the two germline ends. Germline lookup yields CDR1 SEHNR and CDR2 FQNEAQ (reference sequence). The CDR3 is made up of 13 amino acids. CDR3 DNA sequence: TGTGCCAGCAGCTTAGTAGGCAGCTCGGAGCAGTTCTTC. Its translation: CASSLVGSSEQFF.

The chain uses TRBV7-9 and TRBJ1-5; the D is unclear. CDR1 SEHNR and CDR2 FQNEAQ come from the germline V gene (reference sequence). V was cut by 5 bases and J by 8 bases, with 10 bases left in between. The CDR3 totals 12 residues. CDR3 sequence: CASSTRLEPQHF. The CDR3 DNA reads as TGTGCCAGCAGCACCCGACTGGAGCCCCAGCATTTT.

The V and J genes are TRBV27 and TRBJ2-5; D is unresolved. The CDR3 runs 13 residues. The V gene lost 2 bases and the J gene lost 1 base, with 5 bases spanning the gap. Germline V gene data show CDR1 as MNHEY and CDR2 as SMNVEV (reference sequence). CDR3 sequence (DNA): TGTGCCAGCAGTTTAAACCTCCAAGAGACCCAGTACTTC. Amino acid sequence: CASSLNLQETQYF.

The rearrangement uses TRBV12-3 or TRBV12-4 and TRBJ2-1, with TRBD2 matching over 10 bases. The CDR3 is made up of 17 amino acids. The trim removed 3 bases at V and 2 bases at J, leaving 7 bases unmatched. CDR3: CASSFERAGGTYNEQFF. DNA of the CDR3: TGTGCCAGCAGTTTTGAAAGAGCGGGGGGGACCTACAATGAGCAGTTCTTC.

Regarding this clonotype: A single base separates this from a much larger clone, so it may be a read error. This rearrangement joins TRBV7-2 to TRBJ2-5; 13 bases agree with TRBD2. CDR3 length: 17 residues. The germline gives CDR1 SGHTA, CDR2 FQGNSA. The V segment lost 5 bases and the J segment 5 bases; nucleotides outside the gene matches: 11. This CDR3 is CASSLRTSGGAVETQYF. The CDR3 DNA reads as TGTGCCAGCAGCCTGAGAACTAGCGGGGGGGCCGTGGAGACCCAGTACTTC.

This clonotype has a count of ten or more. The chain employs TRBV7-2 and TRBJ2-1; tentative D call: TRBD2 (6 bases). V dropped 3 bases and J dropped 8 bases, with 14 bases sitting between them. Germline V gene data show CDR1 as SGHTA and CDR2 as FQGNSA. The CDR3 totals 14 residues. The CDR3 sequence: CASSLRGGLDEQFF. DNA for the CDR3: TGTGCCAGCAGCTTGCGGGGTGGGTTGGATGAGCAGTTCTTC. The variable domain in full, with the rest retrieved from reference TRBV7-2 and TRBJ2-1, is GAGVSQSPSNKVTEKGKDVELRCDPISGHTALYWYRQSLGQGLEFLIYFQGNSAPDKSGLPSDRFSAERTGGSVSTLTIQRTQQEDSAVYLCASSLRGGLDEQFFGPGTRLTVL.

This clonotype was observed a few times. V usage is TRBV6-4 and J usage is TRBJ2-1; D ambiguous. The CDR3 totals 13 residues. V dropped 2 bases and J dropped 6 bases, with 8 bases sitting between them. The germline V gene encodes CDR1 MRHNA and CDR2 SNTAGT. CDR3 DNA: TGTGCCAGCAGTGACCTGCATGGCAATGAGCAGTTCTTC. It yields the protein CASSDLHGNEQFF.